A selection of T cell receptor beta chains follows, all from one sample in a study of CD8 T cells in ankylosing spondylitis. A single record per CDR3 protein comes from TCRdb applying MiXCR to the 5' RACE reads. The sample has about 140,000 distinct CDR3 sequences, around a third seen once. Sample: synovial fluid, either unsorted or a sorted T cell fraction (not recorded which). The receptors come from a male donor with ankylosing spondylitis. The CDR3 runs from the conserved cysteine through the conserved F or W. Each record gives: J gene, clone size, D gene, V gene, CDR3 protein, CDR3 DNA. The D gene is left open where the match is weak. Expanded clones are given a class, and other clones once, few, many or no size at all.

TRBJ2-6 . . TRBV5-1 CASSLGGKSGANVLTF TGCGCCAGCAGCTTGGGTGGGAAGAGTGGGGCCAACGTCCTGACTTTC
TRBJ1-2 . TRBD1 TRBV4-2 CASSQADAGTGKGYTF TGTGCCAGCAGCCAAGCCGATGCTGGGACAGGGAAGGGCTACACCTTC
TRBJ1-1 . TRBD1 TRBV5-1 CASSRGGGSEENTEAFF TGCGCCAGCAGCCGAGGAGGGGGCTCGGAGGAGAACACTGAAGCTTTCTTT
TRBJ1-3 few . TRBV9 CASSPRRARSYLSSGNTIYF TGTGCCAGCAGCCCTCGTCGGGCGAGGTCCTACCTAAGCTCTGGAAACACCATATATTTT
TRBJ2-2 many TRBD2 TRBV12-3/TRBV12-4 CASSPRGAGAGELFF TGTGCCAGCAGTCCCAGGGGAGCGGGAGCCGGGGAGCTGTTTTTT
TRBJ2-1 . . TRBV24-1 CATSDFRAGARSSSYNEQFF TGTGCCACCAGTGATTTTCGCGCAGGGGCGCGGTCGAGCTCCTACAATGAGCAGTTCTTC
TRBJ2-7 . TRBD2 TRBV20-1 CSARVARGTSGSSEQYF TGCAGTGCTAGAGTAGCGCGTGGGACTAGCGGGAGTTCCGAGCAGTACTTC
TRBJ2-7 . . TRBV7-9 CASSPLLTESYEQYF TGTGCCAGCAGCCCCCTCCTAACAGAATCCTACGAGCAGTACTTC
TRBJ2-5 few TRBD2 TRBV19 CASSIGLAGQETQYF TGTGCCAGTAGTATAGGACTAGCGGGACAAGAGACCCAGTACTTC
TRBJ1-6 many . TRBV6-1 CASRARQASSYNSPLHF TGTGCCAGCAGAGCCCGACAGGCGAGCTCCTATAATTCACCCCTCCACTTT
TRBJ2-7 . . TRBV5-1 CASSLSRESEQYF TGCGCCAGCAGCTTGTCCAGGGAGAGCGAGCAGTACTTC
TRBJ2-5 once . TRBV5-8 CASSLTVARETQYF TGTGCCAGCAGCTTGACGGTAGCTCGGGAGACCCAGTACTTC
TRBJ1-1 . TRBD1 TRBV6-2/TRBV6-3 CASSPNGDRGKAFF TGTGCCAGCAGTCCAAATGGGGACAGGGGAAAAGCTTTCTTT
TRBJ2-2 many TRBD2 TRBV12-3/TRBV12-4 CASRASGRAFGELFF TGTGCCAGCAGGGCTAGCGGGAGGGCCTTTGGGGAGCTGTTTTTT
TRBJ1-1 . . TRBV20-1 CSARAQRGNTEAFF TGCAGTGCTAGAGCCCAGAGGGGGAACACTGAAGCTTTCTTT
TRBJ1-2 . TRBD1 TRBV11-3 CASSEDRERGYTF TGTGCCAGCAGCGAAGACAGGGAAAGGGGCTACACCTTC
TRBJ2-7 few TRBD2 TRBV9 CASSVGVAGTYEQYF TGTGCCAGCAGCGTAGGGGTAGCGGGGACCTACGAGCAGTACTTC
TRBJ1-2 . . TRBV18 CASSPTSGGLGYTF TGTGCCAGCTCACCCACCTCGGGGGGGCTTGGCTACACCTTC
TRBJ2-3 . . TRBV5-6 CASSYWSVSSTDTQYF TGTGCCAGCAGCTACTGGAGCGTTTCTAGCACAGATACGCAGTATTTT
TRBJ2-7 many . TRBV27 CASSLEGTYEQYF TGTGCCAGCAGTTTGGAAGGGACCTACGAGCAGTACTTC
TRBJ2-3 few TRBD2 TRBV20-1 CSAGGGASTDTQYF TGCAGTGCTGGGGGGGGTGCTAGCACAGATACGCAGTATTTT
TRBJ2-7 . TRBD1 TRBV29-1 CSVRLTGQGKYEQYF TGCAGCGTCAGGCTTACGGGACAGGGAAAGTACGAGCAGTACTTC
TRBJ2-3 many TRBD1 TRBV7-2 CASSLRDRDTQYF TGTGCCAGCAGCTTAAGGGACAGGGATACGCAGTATTTT
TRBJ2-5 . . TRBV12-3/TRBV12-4 CASSQTGIKQETQYF TGTGCCAGCAGTCAAACCGGGATTAAACAAGAGACCCAGTACTTC
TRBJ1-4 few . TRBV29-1 CSVTRGRGRDEKLFF TGCAGCGTTACCCGAGGGCGGGGGCGGGATGAAAAACTGTTTTTT
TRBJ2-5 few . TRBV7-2 CASSLTGKQETQYF TGTGCCAGCAGCTTGACAGGAAAACAAGAGACCCAGTACTTC
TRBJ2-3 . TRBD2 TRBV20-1 CSASPGGGRRDTQYF TGCAGTGCTAGCCCCGGGGGCGGGAGGAGAGATACGCAGTATTTT
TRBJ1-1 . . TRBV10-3 CAISEGLGALNTEAFF TGTGCCATCAGTGAAGGACTGGGAGCCTTGAACACTGAAGCTTTCTTT
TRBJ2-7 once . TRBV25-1 CASSESPVYEQYF TGTGCCAGCAGTGAATCGCCCGTCTACGAGCAGTACTTC
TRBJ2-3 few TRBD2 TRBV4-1 CASSQEGKIAGGTDTQYF TGCGCCAGCAGCCAAGAAGGGAAAATAGCGGGGGGCACAGATACGCAGTATTTT
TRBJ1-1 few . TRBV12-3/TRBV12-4 CASSLALTGNTEAFF TGTGCCAGCAGTTTAGCGCTAACGGGGAACACTGAAGCTTTCTTT
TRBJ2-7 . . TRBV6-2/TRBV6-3 CASSYSSAIFF TGTGCCAGCAGTTACTCATCGGCAATCTTCTTC
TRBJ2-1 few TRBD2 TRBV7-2 CASSLGTIGLAAVEQFF TGTGCCAGCAGCTTAGGAACTATCGGACTAGCCGCCGTTGAGCAGTTCTTC
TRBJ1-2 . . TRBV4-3 CASSQDLGRGYTF TGCGCCAGCAGCCAAGATTTAGGGCGTGGCTACACCTTC
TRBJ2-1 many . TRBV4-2 CASSQDSKEDEQFF TGTGCCAGCAGCCAAGATAGTAAGGAGGATGAGCAGTTCTTC
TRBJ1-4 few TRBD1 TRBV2 CASSPGTGREKLFF TGTGCCAGCAGTCCCGGGACAGGGAGAGAAAAACTGTTTTTT
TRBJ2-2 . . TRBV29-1 CSVPGGNLNTGELFF TGCAGCGTTCCGGGGGGCAATCTGAACACCGGGGAGCTGTTTTTT
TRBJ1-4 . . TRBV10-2 CASSEAPGPGAEKLFF TGCGCCAGCAGTGAAGCCCCCGGGCCGGGGGCTGAAAAACTGTTTTTT
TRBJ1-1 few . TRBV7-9 CASSTLRPGGHTEAFF TGTGCCAGCAGCACCCTCCGACCCGGGGGCCACACTGAAGCTTTCTTT
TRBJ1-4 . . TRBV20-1 CSARGPTSLEKLFF TGCAGTGCTAGAGGCCCAACCTCCCTGGAAAAACTGTTTTTT
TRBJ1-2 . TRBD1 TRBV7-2 CASSQRTGRATDGYTF TGTGCCAGCAGCCAAAGGACAGGGAGGGCAACAGATGGCTACACCTTC
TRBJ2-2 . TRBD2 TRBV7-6 CASSLGGSGAGELFF TGTGCCAGCAGCTTAGGAGGCAGCGGGGCCGGGGAGCTGTTTTTT
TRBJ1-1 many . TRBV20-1 CSTKTGTQRRNTEAFF TGCAGTACCAAAACCGGGACTCAGCGACGGAACACTGAAGCTTTCTTT
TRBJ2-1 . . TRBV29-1 CSVEEAYNEQFF TGCAGCGTTGAAGAGGCGTACAATGAGCAGTTCTTC
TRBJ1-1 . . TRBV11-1 CASSLVSHSQGTGTEAFF TGTGCCAGCAGCTTAGTGAGTCACTCCCAAGGGACGGGCACTGAAGCTTTCTTT
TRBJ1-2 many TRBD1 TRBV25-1 CASSDLDREEGGYTF TGTGCCAGCAGTGACCTGGACAGGGAAGAGGGTGGCTACACCTTC
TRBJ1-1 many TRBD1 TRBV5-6 CASSSRRQGASTEAFF TGTGCCAGCAGCTCCAGGAGACAGGGGGCGAGCACTGAAGCTTTCTTT
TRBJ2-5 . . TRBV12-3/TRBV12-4 CASSLFGETQYF TGTGCCAGCAGTTTGTTCGGGGAGACCCAGTACTTC
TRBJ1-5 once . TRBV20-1 CSARESRSRVPGGAKGPQHF TGCAGTGCTAGAGAAAGTCGATCGAGGGTCCCCGGCGGGGCGAAAGGGCCCCAGCATTTT
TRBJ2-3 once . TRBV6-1 CASSEGFFEPTDTQYF TGTGCCAGCAGTGAAGGGTTTTTCGAACCCACAGATACGCAGTATTTT
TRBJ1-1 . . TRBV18 CASSTANTEAFF TGTGCCAGCTCTACGGCGAACACTGAAGCTTTCTTT
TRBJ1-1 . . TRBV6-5 CASSYSGGRKNTEAFF TGTGCCAGCAGTTACTCGGGGGGGAGGAAAAACACTGAAGCTTTCTTT
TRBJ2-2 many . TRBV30 CAWKSGTGELFF TGTGCCTGGAAATCAGGGACCGGGGAGCTGTTTTTT
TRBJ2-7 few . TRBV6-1 CASSLGSSSYEQYF TGTGCCAGCAGTCTGGGCAGCAGCTCCTACGAGCAGTACTTC
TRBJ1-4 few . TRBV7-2 CASSLKFRAQNEKLFF TGTGCCAGCAGCTTAAAGTTCAGGGCCCAGAATGAAAAACTGTTTTTT
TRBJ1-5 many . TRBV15 CATSRGRPNNQPQHF TGTGCCACCAGCAGAGGCAGGCCAAACAATCAGCCCCAGCATTTT
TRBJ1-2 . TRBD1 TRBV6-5 CASSYPGQGYYGYTF TGTGCCAGCAGTTACCCGGGACAGGGATACTATGGCTACACCTTC
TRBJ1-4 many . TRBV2 CASSPGLGGANEKLFF TGTGCCAGCAGTCCCGGGCTTGGAGGGGCTAATGAAAAACTGTTTTTT
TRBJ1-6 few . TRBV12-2 CASRPRGMVARRGTGDSPLHF TGTGCAAGTCGCCCTCGTGGAATGGTAGCGCGAAGAGGGACAGGAGATTCACCCCTCCACTTT